Detailed here is one TCR beta chain. What antigen it recognizes has not been identified. A much bigger clone sits one base away, suggesting this may be a read error. The CDR3 does not end in the conserved phenylalanine or tryptophan, so this is likely a read error. The method was PCR. For sequencing, a NextSeq 500 was employed. Bulk TCR libraries were made following a previously described method, with the TCR primers given in Table S5. Purification of total RNA was performed with the Qiagen AllPrep DNA/RNA kit. Before analysis, reads from multiple sequencing runs of one library were combined. The original pipeline was this. Reads were retained only if an exact TCR constant sequence was present, and the retained reads were trimmed to 150 nt and grouped according to their 12-nt molecular barcodes. Reads in each barcode group were sub-clustered using a 15% Levenshtein threshold, and a quality-weighted consensus sequence was built for each RNA molecule. Non-functional sequences were discarded, and so were lower-count sequences lying one edit away from another sequence. On the basis of fitting two negative binomial distributions, barcode sub-clusters with fewer than 20% of the maximum read count were discarded. The public reads were run again by TCRdb, first through fastp at Q25 and then through MiXCR, and only productive beta chains were kept. One record per CDR3 amino acid sequence lists the most common genes and DNA. Clone size and V and J calls follow TCRdb, not the original study. This sample comprises approximately 590,000 distinct CDR3 sequences, about 25% of them detected only once. The biggest ten clones account for 0.78% of the sample.

The germline V gene specifies SGHAT as CDR1 and FQNNGV as CDR2. Termini included, the CDR3 measures 12 amino acids. The DNA shown is the 36-base CDR3, in frame from base 1. V drops 4 bases and J drops 10 bases, leaving 11 bases in between. The entry originates in a study of molecular identifiers for immune sequencing clone quantification (dated by TCRdb to the late 2010s). Describing the broader study: In a replicate experiment, RNA from around 20,000 or 100,000 naive CD8 T cells was split into five aliquots, four of which were sequenced. The study was a methods study using CD8 T cells to benchmark molecular-identifier clustering-based TCR repertoire sequencing (MIDCIRS) and TCR RNA copy counting. The paper as a whole reports these results and caveats: Clones above 20 RNA copies held over 97% of molecules in CMV-specific effector cells but under 1% in naive cells. Naive libraries contained spiked-in Jurkat TCR RNA (approximately nine copies' worth), which is not part of the donor repertoire. The sizes of highly expanded clones could end up underestimated when identical TCR molecules share a barcode. Spiked-in Jurkat TCR RNA equivalent to a single cell was reported to be detectable even among fewer than 1.2 million naive CD8 T cells. Without barcode sub-clustering, chimeric consensus sequences inflated TCR diversity; chimeras reached as high as 47%. Modeling indicated about 3 TCR RNA copies recovered per cell, compared with roughly 10 by digital PCR, which implies a capture efficiency of approximately 31%.

Libraries of naive CD8 T cells were built from 20,000 to 1,000,000 sorted cells, with 10%, 30% or 50% of the purified RNA used. On a BD FACSAria II, naive CD8 T cells were FACS-sorted as CD8+CD4-CCR7+CD45RA+ and collected into RLT Plus buffer. Around 11 TCR copies' worth of Jurkat RNA were spiked into about 20,000-1,000,000 naive CD8 T cell samples to test detection sensitivity. Enrichment of CD8 T cells was performed with RosetteSep CD8+ T Cell Enrichment Cocktail and Ficoll-Paque, after which ACK red cell lysis was carried out. The TCR originated in a human donor in good health. Some libraries in this study had Jurkat cell RNA spiked in. Material: naive CD8+ T cells from blood, with Jurkat cell RNA spiked in. In the paper's terms, the cell subset or site label means: FACS-sorted CD8+CD4-CCR7+CD45RA+ naive T cells. The chain couples TRBV11-2 to TRBJ2-1, with the D gene uncertain. The CDR3 loop reads CASSSVAQEQFL. The nucleotide sequence reads as follows: TGTGCCAGCAGCTCCGTGGCTCAGGAGCAGTTCTTA.